These 5 T cell receptor beta chains were sequenced from one sample in a study of memory CD4+ T cells and cytomegalovirus serostatus. Using immunoSEQ multiplex PCR, the repertoire was profiled, and TCRdb retains in-frame clones only, with some absent. The data hold approximately 61,000 clones, with 75% to 85% observed a single time. The sort gate was single viable CD3+CD4+CD8-CD45RO+ cells for memory CD4+ T cells. Specimen: memory CD4+ T cells from blood. The receptors shown here come from an adult in good health and CMV-seronegative.

This chain's CDR3 is CAISGQAHTDTQYF. Written as DNA, the CDR3 is TGTGCCATCAGTGGACAGGCCCACACAGATACGCAGTATTTT. This chain links TRBV10-3 with TRBJ2-3; tentatively, D is TRBD1 (6 bases). The CDR3 length is 14 residues. Germline CDR1 reads ENHRY; CDR2 reads SYGVKD. V was shortened by 4 bases and J by 2 bases, with 10 bases between the two germline ends.

The V and J genes are TRBV30 and TRBJ1-6; no firm D call. Trimming left V 7 bases short and J 7 bases short, with 14 bases between. CDR3 size: 13 residues. Per germline, CDR1 GTSNPN and CDR2 SVGIG (reference sequence). The CDR3 DNA sequence: TGTGCCTTCTGCCGGGATATGAATTCACCCCTCCACTTT. It yields the protein CAFCRDMNSPLHF. The full variable domain, its missing parts supplied by reference TRBV30 and TRBJ1-6, is SQTIHQWPATLVQPVGSPLSLECTVEGTSNPNLYWYRQAAGRGLQLLFYSVGIGQISSEVPQNLSASRPQDRQFILSSKKLLLSDSGFYLCAFCRDMNSPLHFGNGTRLTVT.

The V gene is TRBV7-9, the J gene TRBJ2-2, with 10 bases matching TRBD2. The junction had 9 bases not matched to a gene; V was cut back by 4 bases and J by 7 bases. The germline CDR1 and CDR2 sequences are SEHNR and FQNEAQ (reference sequence). This CDR3 is 16 amino acids long. The CDR3 nucleotides read TGTGCCAGCAGCTATTATGCTAGCGGGAGTATCGGGGAGCTGTTTTTT. Translation: CASSYYASGSIGELFF.

The chain carries TRBV19 and TRBJ1-1; TRBD1 matches 7 bases. Germline V gene sequence: CDR1 LNHDA, CDR2 SQIVND (reference sequence). CDR3 length: 17 amino acids. CDR3 amino acids: CVSTSFGGQGGVTEAFF. The CDR3, as DNA: TGTGTCTCCACATCCTTCGGGGGGCAGGGGGGTGTCACTGAAGCTTTCTTT.

In its sample, this clone was seen a few times. The rearrangement uses TRBV30 and TRBJ1-5, with D uncertain. From germline, CDR1 is GTSNPN and CDR2 SVGIG (reference sequence). The V end lost 0 bases, the J end lost 2 bases, and 11 bases lay between the germline ends. The CDR3 loop spans 15 amino acids. CDR3 sequence: CAWSVRRSGNQPQHF. DNA for the CDR3: TGTGCCTGGAGTGTCCGTCGAAGCGGCAATCAGCCCCAGCATTTT.